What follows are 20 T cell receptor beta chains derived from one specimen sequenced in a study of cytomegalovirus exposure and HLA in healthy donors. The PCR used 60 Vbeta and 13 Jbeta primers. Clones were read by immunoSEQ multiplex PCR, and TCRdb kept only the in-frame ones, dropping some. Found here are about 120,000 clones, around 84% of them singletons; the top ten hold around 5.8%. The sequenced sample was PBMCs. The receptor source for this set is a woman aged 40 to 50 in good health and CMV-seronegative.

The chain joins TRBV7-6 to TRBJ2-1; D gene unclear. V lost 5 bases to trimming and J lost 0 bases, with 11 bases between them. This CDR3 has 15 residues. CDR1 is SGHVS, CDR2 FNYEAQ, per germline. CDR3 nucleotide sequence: TGTGCCAGCAGCCGATCTAGTGGCTCCTACAATGAGCAGTTCTTC. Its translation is CASSRSSGSYNEQFF. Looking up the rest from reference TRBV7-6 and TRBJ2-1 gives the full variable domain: GAGVSQSPRYKVTKRGQDVALRCDPISGHVSLYWYRQALGQGPEFLTYFNYEAQQDKSGLPNDRFSAERPEGSISTLTIQRTEQRDSAMYRCASSRSSGSYNEQFFGPGTRLTVL.

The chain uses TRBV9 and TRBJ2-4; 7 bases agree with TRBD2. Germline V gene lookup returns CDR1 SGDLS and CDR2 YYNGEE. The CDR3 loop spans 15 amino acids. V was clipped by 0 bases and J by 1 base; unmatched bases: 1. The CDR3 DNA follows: TGTGCCAGCAGCGTAGTCGGGGGGGCCAAAAACATTCAGTACTTC. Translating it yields CASSVVGGAKNIQYF. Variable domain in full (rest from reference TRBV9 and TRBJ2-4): DSGVTQTPKHLITATGQRVTLRCSPRSGDLSVYWYQQSLDQGLQFLIQYYNGEERAKGNILERFSAQQFPDLHSELNLSSLELGDSALYFCASSVVGGAKNIQYFGAGTRLSVL.

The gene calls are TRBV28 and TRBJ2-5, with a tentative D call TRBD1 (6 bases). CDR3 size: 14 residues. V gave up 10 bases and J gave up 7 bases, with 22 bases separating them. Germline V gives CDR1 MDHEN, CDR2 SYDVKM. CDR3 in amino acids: CATKDRTTLGTQYF. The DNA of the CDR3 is TGTGCCACCAAGGACAGAACAACGTTAGGGACCCAGTACTTC.

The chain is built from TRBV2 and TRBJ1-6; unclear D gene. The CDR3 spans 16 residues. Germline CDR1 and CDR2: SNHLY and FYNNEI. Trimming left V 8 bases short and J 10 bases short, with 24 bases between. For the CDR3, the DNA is TGTGCCAGCCACCAAGAGGCGACCCGAGCAAGGTCACCCCTCCACTTT. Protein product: CASHQEATRARSPLHF.

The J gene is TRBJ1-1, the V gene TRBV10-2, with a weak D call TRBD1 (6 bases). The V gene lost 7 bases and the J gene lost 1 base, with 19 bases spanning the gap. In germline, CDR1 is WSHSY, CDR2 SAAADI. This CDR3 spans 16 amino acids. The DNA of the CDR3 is TGCGCCAGCATTTATTGGACAGCCTCCGGGAACACTGAAGCTTTCTTT. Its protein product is CASIYWTASGNTEAFF.

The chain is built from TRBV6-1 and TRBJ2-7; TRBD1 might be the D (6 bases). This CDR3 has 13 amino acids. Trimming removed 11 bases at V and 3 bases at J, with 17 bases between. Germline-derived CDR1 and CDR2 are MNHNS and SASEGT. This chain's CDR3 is CAAHRDIGYEQYF. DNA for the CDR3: TGTGCCGCACACCGGGACATAGGCTACGAGCAGTACTTC.

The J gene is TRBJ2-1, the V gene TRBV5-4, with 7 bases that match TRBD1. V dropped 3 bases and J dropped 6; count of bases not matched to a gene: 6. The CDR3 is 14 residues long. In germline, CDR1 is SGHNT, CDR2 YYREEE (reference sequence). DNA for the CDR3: TGTGCCAGCAGCTCCCGGACAGGAGTCAATGAGCAGTTCTTC. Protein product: CASSSRTGVNEQFF.

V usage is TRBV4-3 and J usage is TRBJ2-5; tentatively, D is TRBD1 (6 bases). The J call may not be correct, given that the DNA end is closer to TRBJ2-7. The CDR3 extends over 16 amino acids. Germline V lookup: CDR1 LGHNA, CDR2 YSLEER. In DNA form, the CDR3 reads TGCGCCAGCAGCCAAGTACCAACAGGGAATGGCTACGAGCAGTACTTC. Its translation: CASSQVPTGNGYEQYF.

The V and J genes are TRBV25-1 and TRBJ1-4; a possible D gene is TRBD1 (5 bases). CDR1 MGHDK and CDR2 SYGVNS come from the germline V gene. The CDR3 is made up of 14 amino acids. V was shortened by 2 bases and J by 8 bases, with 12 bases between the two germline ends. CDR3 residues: CASSEGREGEKLFF. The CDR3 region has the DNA TGTGCCAGCAGTGAAGGCAGGGAGGGCGAAAAACTGTTTTTT. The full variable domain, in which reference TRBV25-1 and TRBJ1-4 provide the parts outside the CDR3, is EADIYQTPRYLVIGTGKKITLECSQTMGHDKMYWYQQDPGMELHLIHYSYGVNSTEKGDLSSESTVSRIRTEHFPLTLESARPSHTSQYLCASSEGREGEKLFFGSGTQLSVL.

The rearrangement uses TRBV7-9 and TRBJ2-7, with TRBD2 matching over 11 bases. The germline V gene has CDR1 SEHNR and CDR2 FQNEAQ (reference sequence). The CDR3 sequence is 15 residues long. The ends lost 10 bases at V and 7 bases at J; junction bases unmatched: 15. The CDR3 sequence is CATRHISGRAGEQYF. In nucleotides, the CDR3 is TGTGCCACCCGACATATTAGCGGGAGGGCCGGGGAGCAGTACTTC.

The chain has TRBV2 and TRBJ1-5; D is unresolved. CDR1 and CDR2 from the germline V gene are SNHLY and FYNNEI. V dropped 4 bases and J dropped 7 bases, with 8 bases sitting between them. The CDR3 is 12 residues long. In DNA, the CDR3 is TGTGCCAGCAGTGTCGAGTACCAGCCCCAGCATTTT. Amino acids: CASSVEYQPQHF.

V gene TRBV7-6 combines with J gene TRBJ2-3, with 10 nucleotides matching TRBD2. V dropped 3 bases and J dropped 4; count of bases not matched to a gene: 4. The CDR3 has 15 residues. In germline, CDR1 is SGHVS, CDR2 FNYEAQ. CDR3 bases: TGTGCCAGCAGCTTTCTAGCGGGAGTAGCAGATACGCAGTATTTT. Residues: CASSFLAGVADTQYF.

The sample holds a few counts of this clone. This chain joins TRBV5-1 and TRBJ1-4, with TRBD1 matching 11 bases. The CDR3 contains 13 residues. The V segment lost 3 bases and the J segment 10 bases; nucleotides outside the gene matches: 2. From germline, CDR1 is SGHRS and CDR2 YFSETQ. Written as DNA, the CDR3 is TGCGCCAGCAGCTCCGGGACAGGGGGAAAACTGTTTTTT. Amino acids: CASSSGTGGKLFF.

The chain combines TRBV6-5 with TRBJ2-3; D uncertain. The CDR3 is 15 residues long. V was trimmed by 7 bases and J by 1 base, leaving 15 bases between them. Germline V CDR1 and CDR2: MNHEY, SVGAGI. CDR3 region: CASTPGSAGTDTQYF. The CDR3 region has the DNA TGTGCCAGCACTCCTGGGTCGGCGGGCACAGATACGCAGTATTTT.

CDR3 residues: CASEKVGGARVNGYTF. CDR3 sequence (DNA): TGCGCCAGCGAAAAGGTTGGAGGGGCGCGGGTTAATGGCTACACCTTC. The chain employs TRBV10-1 and TRBJ1-2, with D perhaps TRBD1 (5 bases). Trimming stripped 8 bases from V and 6 bases from J, with 25 bases between. This CDR3 has 16 amino acids. Germline-derived CDR1 and CDR2 are WNHNN and SYGVQD (reference sequence).

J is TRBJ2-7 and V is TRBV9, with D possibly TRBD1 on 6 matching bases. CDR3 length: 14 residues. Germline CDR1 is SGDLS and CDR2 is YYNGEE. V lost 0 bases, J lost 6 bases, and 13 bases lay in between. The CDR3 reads CASSVGGRVSEQYF. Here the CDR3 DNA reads TGTGCCAGCAGCGTAGGGGGGCGGGTAAGCGAGCAGTACTTC.

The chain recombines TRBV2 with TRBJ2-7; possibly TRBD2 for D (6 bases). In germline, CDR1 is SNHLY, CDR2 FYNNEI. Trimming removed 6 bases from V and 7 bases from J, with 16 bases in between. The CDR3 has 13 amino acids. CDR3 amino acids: CASSLGTYEEQYF. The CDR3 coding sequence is TGTGCCAGCAGCCTCGGGACTTATGAAGAGCAGTACTTC.

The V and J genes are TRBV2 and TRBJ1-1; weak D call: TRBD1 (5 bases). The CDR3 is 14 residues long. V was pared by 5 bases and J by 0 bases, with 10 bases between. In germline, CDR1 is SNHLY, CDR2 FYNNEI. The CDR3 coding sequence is TGTGCCAGCAGTCGAGCAGGGCTGAACACTGAAGCTTTCTTT. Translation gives CASSRAGLNTEAFF.

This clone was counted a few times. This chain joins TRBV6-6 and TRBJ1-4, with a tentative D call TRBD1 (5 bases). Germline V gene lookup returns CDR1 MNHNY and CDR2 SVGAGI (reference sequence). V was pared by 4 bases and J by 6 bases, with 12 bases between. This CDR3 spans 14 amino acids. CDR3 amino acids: CASSLQVSDEKLFF. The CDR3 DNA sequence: TGTGCCAGCAGTTTACAGGTCAGCGATGAAAAACTGTTTTTT.

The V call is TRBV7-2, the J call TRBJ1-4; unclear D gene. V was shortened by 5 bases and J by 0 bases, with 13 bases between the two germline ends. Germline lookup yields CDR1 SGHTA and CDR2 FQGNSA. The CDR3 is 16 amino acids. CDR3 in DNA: TGTGCCAGCAGCCCCCGGCAGGTCACAACTAATGAAAAACTGTTTTTT. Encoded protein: CASSPRQVTTNEKLFF.